What follows are 3 T cell receptor beta chains derived from one specimen sequenced in a study of cytotoxic CD8 clonotypes in ibrutinib-treated CLL. Clones were sequenced by immunoSEQ multiplex PCR, and TCRdb holds only the in-frame ones, with some missing. The table shows around 91,000 clones, with 86% occurring only once. Specimen: PBMCs, collected before ibrutinib treatment. The origin of the receptors is a human donor with chronic lymphocytic leukemia.

V and J are TRBV28 and TRBJ2-7; perhaps TRBD2 as D (6 bases). CDR1 and CDR2 (germline): MDHEN, SYDVKM. CDR3 size: 14 residues. V was cut by 6 bases and J by 0 bases, with 12 bases left in between. Here the CDR3 reads CASSLDGSSYEQYF. The DNA for the CDR3 is TGTGCCAGCAGCCTGGACGGGAGCTCCTACGAGCAGTACTTC.

The rearrangement links TRBV18 to TRBJ2-2; 7 bases agree with TRBD2. V lost 5 bases and J lost 10; bases outside the gene matches: 10. Germline values: CDR1 KGHSH, CDR2 LQKENI. The CDR3 is 14 amino acids. CDR3 in amino acids: CASSSQSGAQELFF. The CDR3 DNA reads as TGTGCCAGCTCAAGTCAGAGCGGGGCCCAGGAGCTGTTTTTT.

This sequence joins TRBV5-4 and TRBJ1-2, with 8 bases aligning to TRBD1. Germline CDR1 and CDR2: SGHNT and YYREEE (reference sequence). Trimming took 4 bases from V and 4 from J; bases not matched to a gene: 6. This CDR3 is 14 amino acids long. In DNA, the CDR3 is TGTGCCAGCAGCGAGGACAGGGAGACCTATGGCTACACCTTC. Its translation is CASSEDRETYGYTF.